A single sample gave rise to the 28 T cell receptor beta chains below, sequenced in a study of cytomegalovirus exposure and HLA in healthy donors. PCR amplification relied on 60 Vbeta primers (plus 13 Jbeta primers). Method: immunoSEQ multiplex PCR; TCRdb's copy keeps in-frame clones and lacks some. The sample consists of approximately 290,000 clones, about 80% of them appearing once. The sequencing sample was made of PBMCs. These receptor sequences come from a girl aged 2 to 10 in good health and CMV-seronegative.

CDR3 amino acids: CSAPRDYEQYF. The CDR3 nucleotides read TGCAGTGCCCCCAGGGACTACGAGCAGTACTTC. The chain combines TRBV20-1 with TRBJ2-7, with D perhaps TRBD1 (5 bases). This CDR3 spans 11 amino acids. The ends were cut back, 6 bases at V and 3 bases at J, with 9 bases in the middle. Germline assignment: CDR1 DFQATT and CDR2 SNEGSKA (reference sequence).

The chain's CDR3 is CASSGTGKGNTIYF. The CDR3 DNA reads as TGTGCCAGCAGTGGGACAGGGAAAGGAAACACCATATATTTT. The gene calls are TRBV6-1 and TRBJ1-3; 8 bases fit TRBD1. V shed 4 bases and J 4 bases; nucleotides not matched to a gene: 3. Per germline, CDR1 MNHNS and CDR2 SASEGT. The CDR3 has 14 residues.

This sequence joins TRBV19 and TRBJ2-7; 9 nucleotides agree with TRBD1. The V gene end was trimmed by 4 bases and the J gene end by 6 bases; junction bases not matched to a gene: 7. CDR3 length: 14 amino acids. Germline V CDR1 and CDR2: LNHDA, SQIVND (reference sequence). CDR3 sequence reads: CASSSRDRAAEQYF. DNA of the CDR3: TGTGCCAGTAGTAGTCGGGACAGGGCAGCCGAGCAGTACTTC.

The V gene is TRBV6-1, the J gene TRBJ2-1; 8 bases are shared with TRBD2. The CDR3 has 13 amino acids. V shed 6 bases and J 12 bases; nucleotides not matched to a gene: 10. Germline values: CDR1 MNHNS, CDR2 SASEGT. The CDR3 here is CASSESTSVVQFF. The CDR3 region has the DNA TGTGCCAGCAGCGAGTCGACTAGCGTGGTGCAGTTCTTC.

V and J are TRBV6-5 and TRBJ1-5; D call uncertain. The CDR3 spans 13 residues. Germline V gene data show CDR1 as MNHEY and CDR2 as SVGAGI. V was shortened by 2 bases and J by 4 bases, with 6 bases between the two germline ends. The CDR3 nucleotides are TGTGCCAGCAGTTACGGCGGAAATCAGCCCCAGCATTTT. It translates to CASSYGGNQPQHF.

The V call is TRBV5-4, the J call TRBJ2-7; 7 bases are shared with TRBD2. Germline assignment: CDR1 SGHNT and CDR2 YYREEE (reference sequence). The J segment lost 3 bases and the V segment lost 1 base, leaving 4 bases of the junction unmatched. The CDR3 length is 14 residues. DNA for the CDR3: TGTGCCAGCAGCTTGTGGGGGGAGGGCTACGAGCAGTACTTC. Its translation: CASSLWGEGYEQYF.

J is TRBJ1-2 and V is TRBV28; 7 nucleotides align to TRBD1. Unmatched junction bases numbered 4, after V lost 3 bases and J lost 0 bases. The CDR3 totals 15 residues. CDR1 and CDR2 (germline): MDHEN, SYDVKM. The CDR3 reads CASSLSGQPNYGYTF. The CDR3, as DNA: TGTGCCAGCAGTTTGTCGGGACAGCCTAACTATGGCTACACCTTC.

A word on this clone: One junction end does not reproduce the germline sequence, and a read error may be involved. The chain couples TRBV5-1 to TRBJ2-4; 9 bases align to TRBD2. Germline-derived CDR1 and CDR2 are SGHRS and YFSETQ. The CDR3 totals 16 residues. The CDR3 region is CASSSGLAWSKNIQYF. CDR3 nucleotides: TGCGCCAGCAGCTCTGGACTAGCGTGGTCCAAGAACATTCAGTACTTC.

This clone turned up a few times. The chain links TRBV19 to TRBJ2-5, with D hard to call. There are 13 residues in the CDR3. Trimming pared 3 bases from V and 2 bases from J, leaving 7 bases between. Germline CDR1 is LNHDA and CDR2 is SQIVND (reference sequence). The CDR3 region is CASSMSLQETQYF. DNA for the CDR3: TGTGCCAGTAGTATGAGTCTTCAAGAGACCCAGTACTTC.

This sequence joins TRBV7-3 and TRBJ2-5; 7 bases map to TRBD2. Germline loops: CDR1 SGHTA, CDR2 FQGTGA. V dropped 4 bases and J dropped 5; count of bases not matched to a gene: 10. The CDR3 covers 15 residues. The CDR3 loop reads CASSSGGGRWETQYF. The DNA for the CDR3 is TGTGCCAGCAGCTCCGGAGGCGGGAGATGGGAGACCCAGTACTTC.

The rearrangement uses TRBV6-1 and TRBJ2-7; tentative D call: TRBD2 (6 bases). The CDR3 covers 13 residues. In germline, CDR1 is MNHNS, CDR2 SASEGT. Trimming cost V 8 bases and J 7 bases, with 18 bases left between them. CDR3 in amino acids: CASGRDFISEQYF. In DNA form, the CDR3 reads TGTGCCAGCGGAAGGGACTTCATCTCAGAGCAGTACTTC.

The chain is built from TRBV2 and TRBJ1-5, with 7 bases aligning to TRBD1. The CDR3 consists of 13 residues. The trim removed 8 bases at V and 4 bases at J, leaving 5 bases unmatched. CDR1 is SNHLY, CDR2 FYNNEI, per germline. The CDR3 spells CASQTGRNQPQHF. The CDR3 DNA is TGTGCCAGCCAGACAGGGCGGAATCAGCCCCAGCATTTT.

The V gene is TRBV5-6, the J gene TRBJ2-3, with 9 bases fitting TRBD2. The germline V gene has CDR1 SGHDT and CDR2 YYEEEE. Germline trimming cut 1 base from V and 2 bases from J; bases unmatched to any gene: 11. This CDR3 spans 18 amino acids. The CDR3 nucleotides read TGTGCCAGCAGCTTGTACGAACTAGCGGGTTCCTACACAGATACGCAGTATTTT. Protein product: CASSLYELAGSYTDTQYF.

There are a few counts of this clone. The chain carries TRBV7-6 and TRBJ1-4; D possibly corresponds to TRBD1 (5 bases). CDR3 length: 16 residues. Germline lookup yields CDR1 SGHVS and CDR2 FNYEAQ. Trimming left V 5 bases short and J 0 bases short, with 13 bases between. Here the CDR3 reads CASSRGAYATNEKLFF. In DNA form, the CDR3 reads TGTGCCAGCAGCCGCGGGGCATACGCAACTAATGAAAAACTGTTTTTT.

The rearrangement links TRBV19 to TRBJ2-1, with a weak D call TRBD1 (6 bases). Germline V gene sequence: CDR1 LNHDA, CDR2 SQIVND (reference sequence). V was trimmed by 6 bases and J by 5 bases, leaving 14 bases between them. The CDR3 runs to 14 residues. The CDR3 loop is CASRTPGTHNEQFF. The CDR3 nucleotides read TGTGCCAGTAGGACACCGGGGACACACAATGAGCAGTTCTTC.

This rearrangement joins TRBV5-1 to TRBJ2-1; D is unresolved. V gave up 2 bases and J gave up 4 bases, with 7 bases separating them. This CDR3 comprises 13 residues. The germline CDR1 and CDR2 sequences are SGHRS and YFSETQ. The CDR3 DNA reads TGCGCCAGCAGCTTTTCCACTTACAATGAGCAGTTCTTC. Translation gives CASSFSTYNEQFF.

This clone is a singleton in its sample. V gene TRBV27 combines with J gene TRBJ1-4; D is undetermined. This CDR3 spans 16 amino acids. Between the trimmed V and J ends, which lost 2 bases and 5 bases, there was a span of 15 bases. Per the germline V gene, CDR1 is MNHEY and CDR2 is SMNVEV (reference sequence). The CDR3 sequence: CASSLLGRDGNEKLFF. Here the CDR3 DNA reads TGTGCCAGCAGTTTACTAGGGAGAGACGGCAATGAAAAACTGTTTTTT.

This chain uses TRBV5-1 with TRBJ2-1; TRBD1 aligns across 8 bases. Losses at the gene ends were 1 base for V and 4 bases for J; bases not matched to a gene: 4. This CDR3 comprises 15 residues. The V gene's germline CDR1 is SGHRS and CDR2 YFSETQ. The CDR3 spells CASSLSGQEYNEQFF. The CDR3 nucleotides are TGCGCCAGCAGCTTGTCGGGACAGGAGTACAATGAGCAGTTCTTC.

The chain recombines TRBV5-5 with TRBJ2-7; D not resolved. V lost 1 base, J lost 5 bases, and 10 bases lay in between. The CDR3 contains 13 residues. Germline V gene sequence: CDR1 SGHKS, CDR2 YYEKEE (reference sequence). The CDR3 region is CASSLWPFDEQYF. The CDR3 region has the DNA TGTGCCAGCAGCTTGTGGCCATTTGACGAGCAGTACTTC.

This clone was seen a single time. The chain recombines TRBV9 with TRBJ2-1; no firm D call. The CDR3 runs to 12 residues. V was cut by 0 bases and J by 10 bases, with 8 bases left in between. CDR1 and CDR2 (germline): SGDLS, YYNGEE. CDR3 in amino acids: CASSVEEEEQFF. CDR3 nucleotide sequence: TGTGCCAGCAGCGTAGAAGAGGAGGAGCAGTTCTTC.

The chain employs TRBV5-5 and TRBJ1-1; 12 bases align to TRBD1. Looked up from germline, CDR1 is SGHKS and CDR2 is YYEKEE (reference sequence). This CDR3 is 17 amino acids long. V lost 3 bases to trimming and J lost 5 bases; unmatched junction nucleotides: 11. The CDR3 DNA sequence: TGTGCCAGCAGCTGGGACAGGGGGCTAATGAGGGGAACTGAAGCTTTCTTT. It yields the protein CASSWDRGLMRGTEAFF.

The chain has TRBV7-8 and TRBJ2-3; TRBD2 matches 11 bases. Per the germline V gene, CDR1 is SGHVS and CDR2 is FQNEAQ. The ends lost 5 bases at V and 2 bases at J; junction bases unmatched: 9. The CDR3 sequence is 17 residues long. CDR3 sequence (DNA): TGTGCCAGCAGCCCTGGGCTAGCGGGAGGACTCACAGATACGCAGTATTTT. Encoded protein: CASSPGLAGGLTDTQYF.

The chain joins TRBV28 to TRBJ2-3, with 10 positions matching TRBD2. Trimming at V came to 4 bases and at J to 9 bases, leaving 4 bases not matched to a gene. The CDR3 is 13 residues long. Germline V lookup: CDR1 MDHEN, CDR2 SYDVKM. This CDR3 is CASSSGTSDTQYF. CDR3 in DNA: TGTGCCAGCAGTTCCGGGACTAGCGACACGCAGTATTTT. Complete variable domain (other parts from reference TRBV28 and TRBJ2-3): DVKVTQSSRYLVKRTGEKVFLECVQDMDHENMFWYRQDPGLGLRLIYFSYDVKMKEKGDIPEGYSVSREKKERFSLILESASTNQTSMYLCASSSGTSDTQYFGPGTRLTVL.

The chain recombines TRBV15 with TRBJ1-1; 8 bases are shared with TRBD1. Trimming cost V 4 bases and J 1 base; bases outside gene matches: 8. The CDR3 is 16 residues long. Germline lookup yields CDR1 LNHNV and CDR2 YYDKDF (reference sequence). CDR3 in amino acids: CATSTFYRGGNTEAFF. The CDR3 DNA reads TGTGCCACCAGCACCTTTTACAGGGGGGGGAACACTGAAGCTTTCTTT.

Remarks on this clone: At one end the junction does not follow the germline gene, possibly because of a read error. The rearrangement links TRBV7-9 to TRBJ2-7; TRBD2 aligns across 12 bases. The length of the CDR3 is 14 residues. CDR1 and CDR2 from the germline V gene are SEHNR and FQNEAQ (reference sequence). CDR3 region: CASSLAGGLYEQYF. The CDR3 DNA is TGTGCCAGCAGCCTAGCGGGAGGGCTCTACGAGCAGTACTTC. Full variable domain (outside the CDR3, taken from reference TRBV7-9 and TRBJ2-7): DTGVSQNPRHKITKRGQNVTFRCDPISEHNRLYWYRQTLGQGPEFLTYFQNEAQLEKSRLLSDRFSAERPKGSFSTLEIQRTEQGDSAMYLCASSLAGGLYEQYFGPGTRLTVT.

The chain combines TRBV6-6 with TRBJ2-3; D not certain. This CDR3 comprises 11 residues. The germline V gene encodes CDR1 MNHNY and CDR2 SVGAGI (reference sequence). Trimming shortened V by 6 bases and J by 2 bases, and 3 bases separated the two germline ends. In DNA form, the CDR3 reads TGTGCCAGCAGACACACAGATACGCAGTATTTT. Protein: CASRHTDTQYF.

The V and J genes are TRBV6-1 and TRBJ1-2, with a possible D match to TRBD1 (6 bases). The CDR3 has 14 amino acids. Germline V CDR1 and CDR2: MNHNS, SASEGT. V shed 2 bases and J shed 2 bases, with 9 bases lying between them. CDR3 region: CASSEPGHNYGYTF. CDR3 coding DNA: TGTGCCAGCAGTGAACCGGGACACAACTATGGCTACACCTTC.

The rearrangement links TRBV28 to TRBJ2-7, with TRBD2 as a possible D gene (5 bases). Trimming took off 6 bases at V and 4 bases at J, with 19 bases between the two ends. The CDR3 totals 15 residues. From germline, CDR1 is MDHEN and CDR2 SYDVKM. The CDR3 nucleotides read TGTGCCAGCAGCCCTACTAGTGAGGTGGGATACGAGCAGTACTTC. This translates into CASSPTSEVGYEQYF.